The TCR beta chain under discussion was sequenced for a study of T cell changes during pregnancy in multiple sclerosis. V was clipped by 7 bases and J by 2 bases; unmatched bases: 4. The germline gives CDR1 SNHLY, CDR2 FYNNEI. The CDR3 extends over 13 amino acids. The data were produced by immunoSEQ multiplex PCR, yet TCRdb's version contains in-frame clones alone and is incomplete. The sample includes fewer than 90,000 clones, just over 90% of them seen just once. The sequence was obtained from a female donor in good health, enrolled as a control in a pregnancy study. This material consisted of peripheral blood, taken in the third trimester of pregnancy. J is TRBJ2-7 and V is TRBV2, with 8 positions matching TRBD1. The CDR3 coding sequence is TGTGCCAGCATCGACAGGGGACCCTACGAGCAGTACTTC. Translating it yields CASIDRGPYEQYF.